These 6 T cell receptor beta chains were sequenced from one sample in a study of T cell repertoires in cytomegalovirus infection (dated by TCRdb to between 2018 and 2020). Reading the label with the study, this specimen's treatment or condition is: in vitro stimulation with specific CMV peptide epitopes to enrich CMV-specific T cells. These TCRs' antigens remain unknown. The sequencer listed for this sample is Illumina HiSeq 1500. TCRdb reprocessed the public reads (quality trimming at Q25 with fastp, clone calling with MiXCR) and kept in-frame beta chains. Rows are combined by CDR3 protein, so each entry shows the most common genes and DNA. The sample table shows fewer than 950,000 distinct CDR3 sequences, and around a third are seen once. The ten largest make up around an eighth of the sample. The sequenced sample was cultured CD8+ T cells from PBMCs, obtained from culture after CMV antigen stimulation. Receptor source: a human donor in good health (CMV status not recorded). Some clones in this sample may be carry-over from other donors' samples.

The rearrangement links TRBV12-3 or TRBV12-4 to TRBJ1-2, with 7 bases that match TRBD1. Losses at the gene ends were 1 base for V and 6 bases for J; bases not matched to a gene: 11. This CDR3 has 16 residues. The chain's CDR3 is CASSLVYTGDQNGYTF. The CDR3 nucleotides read TGTGCCAGCAGTTTAGTATATACAGGGGATCAAAATGGCTACACCTTC.

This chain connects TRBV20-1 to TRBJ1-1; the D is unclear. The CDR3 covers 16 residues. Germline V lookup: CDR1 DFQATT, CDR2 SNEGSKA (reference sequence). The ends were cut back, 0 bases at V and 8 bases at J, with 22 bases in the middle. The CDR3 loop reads CSARDRSGGWPLEAFF. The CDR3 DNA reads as TGCAGTGCTAGAGATAGGTCGGGCGGCTGGCCTCTAGAAGCTTTCTTT.

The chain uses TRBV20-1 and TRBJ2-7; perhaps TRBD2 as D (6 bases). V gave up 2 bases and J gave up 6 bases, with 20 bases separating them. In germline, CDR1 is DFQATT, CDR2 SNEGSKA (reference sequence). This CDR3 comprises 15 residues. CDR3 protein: CSARPNGRWRGEQYF. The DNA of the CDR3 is TGCAGTGCTAGACCTAATGGACGATGGAGGGGCGAGCAGTACTTC.

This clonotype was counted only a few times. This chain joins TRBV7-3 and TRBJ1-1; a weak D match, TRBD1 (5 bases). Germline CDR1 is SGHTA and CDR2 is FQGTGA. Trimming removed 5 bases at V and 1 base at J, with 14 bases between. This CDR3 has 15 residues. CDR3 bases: TGTGCCAGCAGCCGGACTCGGGGCGCGAACACTGAAGCTTTCTTT. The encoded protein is CASSRTRGANTEAFF. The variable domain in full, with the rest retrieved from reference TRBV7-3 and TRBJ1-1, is GAGVSQTPSNKVTEKGKYVELRCDPISGHTALYWYRQSLGQGPEFLIYFQGTGAADDSGLPNDRFFAVRPEGSVSTLKIQRTERGDSAVYLCASSRTRGANTEAFFGQGTRLTVV.

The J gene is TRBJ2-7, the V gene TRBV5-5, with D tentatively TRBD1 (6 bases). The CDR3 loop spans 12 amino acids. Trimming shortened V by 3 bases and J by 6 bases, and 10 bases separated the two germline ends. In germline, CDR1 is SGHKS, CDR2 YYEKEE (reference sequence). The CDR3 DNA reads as TGTGCCAGCAGCTCAGGGACAATCGAGCAGTACGTC. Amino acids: CASSSGTIEQYV.

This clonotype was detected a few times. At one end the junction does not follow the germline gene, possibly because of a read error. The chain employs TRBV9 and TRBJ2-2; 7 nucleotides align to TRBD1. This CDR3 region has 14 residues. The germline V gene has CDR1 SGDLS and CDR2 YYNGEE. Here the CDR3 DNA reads TGTGCCAGCAGCGTTACAGGGGATCCCGGGGAGCAGTTTTTT. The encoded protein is CASSVTGDPGEQFF.